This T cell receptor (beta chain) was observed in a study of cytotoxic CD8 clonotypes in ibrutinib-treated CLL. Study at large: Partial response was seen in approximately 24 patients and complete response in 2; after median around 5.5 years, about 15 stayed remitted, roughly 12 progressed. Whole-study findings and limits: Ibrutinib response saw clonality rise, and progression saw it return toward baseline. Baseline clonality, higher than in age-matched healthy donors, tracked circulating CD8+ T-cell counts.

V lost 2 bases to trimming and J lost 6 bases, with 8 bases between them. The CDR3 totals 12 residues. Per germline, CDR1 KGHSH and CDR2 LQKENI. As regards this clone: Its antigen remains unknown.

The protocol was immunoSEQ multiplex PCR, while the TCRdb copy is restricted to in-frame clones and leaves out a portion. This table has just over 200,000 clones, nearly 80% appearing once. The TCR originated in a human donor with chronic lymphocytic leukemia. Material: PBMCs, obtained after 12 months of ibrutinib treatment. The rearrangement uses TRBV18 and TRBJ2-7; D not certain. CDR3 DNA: TGTGCCAGCTCACCAGACGGCGGCGAGCAGTACTTC. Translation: CASSPDGGEQYF. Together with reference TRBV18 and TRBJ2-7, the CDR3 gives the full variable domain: NAGVMQNPRHLVRRRGQEARLRCSPMKGHSHVYWYRQLPEEGLKFMVYLQKENIIDESGMPKERFSAEFPKEGPSILRIQQVVRGDSAAYFCASSPDGGEQYFGPGTRLTVT.